Listed below are T cell receptor beta chains from one sample, sequenced in a study of T-cell reconstitution after alpha-beta-depleted transplantation in children. TCRdb independently ran MiXCR on the PCR reads; one entry per CDR3 protein. The repertoire has fewer than 350,000 distinct CDR3 sequences, 9.5% to 13% of them found once; the top ten carry 7.5%. The sequencing here drew on PBMCs, taken before TCRalphabeta/CD19-depleted stem cell transplant. The receptors derive from a boy in the first two years of life with acute myeloid leukemia, due to receive a stem cell transplant. CDR3s leave out the opening cysteine and the closing phenylalanine or tryptophan.

j_call v_call cdr3_aa
TRBJ2-7 TRBV28 ASSLRHFSYEQY
TRBJ2-7 TRBV5-1 ASSPIGVRYEQY
TRBJ2-7 TRBV28 ASSLDSTSYEQY
TRBJ2-1 TRBV11-2 ASSFDREETSGRGSYNEQF
TRBJ2-7 TRBV4-1 ASSQDDVTYNYEQY
TRBJ2-5 TRBV11-2 ASSVDPLETQY
TRBJ2-7 TRBV20-1 SARAPLGGKAYEQY
TRBJ2-5 TRBV5-1 ASSYAGTGLYQETQY
TRBJ2-6 TRBV7-7 ASSSGPRGAGANVLT
TRBJ2-4 TRBV29-1 SVAPDRGCGNIQY
TRBJ2-3 TRBV12-3/TRBV12-4 ASRLAGGGYTQY
TRBJ2-7 TRBV4-2 AISPRFSSYEQY
TRBJ2-7 TRBV11-2 ASTLWPAGGTGKQY
TRBJ2-3 TRBV28 ASRPSSSDTQY
TRBJ2-7 TRBV7-2 ASSSPSGIHYEQY
TRBJ2-7 TRBV7-9 ASSLEGDEQY
TRBJ2-3 TRBV12-3/TRBV12-4 ASSLAAGEQY
TRBJ2-5 TRBV20-1 SASGRWETQY
TRBJ1-1 TRBV6-6 ASSYTGPEAF
TRBJ2-6 TRBV9 ASSVRAGANVLT
TRBJ2-6 TRBV20-1 SAAQGSHSGANVLT
TRBJ2-2 TRBV10-3 AISVDRGNTGELF